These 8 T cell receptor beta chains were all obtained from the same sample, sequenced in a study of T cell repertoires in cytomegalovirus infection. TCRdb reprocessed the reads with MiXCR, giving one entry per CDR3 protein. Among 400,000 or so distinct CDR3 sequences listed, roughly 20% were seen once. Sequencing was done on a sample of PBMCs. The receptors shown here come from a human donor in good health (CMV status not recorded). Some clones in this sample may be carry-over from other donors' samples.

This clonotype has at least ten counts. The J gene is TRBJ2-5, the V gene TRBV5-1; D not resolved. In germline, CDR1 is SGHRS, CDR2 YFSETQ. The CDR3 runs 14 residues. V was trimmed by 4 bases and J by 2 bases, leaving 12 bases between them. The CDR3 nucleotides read TGCGCCAGCAGCCCCAACAAGCTTCAAGAGACCCAGTACTTC. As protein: CASSPNKLQETQYF.

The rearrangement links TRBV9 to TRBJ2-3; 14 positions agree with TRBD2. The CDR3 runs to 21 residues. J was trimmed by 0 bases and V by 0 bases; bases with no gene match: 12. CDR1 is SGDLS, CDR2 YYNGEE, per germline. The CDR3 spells CASSVEGLAGVRYYSTDTQYF. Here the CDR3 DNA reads TGTGCCAGCAGCGTAGAGGGACTAGCGGGAGTGAGATACTATAGCACAGATACGCAGTATTTT.

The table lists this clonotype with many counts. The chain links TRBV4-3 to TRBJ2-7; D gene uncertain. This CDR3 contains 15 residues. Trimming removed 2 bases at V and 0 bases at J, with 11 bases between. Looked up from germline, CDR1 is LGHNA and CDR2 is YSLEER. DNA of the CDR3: TGCGCCAGCAGCCAACGTCGCGGATTCTCCTACGAGCAGTACTTC. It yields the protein CASSQRRGFSYEQYF.

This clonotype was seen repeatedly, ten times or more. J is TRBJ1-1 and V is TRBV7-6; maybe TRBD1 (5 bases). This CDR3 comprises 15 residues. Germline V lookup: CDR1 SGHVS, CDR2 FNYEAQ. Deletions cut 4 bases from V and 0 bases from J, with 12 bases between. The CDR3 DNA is TGTGCCAGCAGCTCCGATGGAGGGGTGAACACTGAAGCTTTCTTT. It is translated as CASSSDGGVNTEAFF. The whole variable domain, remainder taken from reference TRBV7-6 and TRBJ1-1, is GAGVSQSPRYKVTKRGQDVALRCDPISGHVSLYWYRQALGQGPEFLTYFNYEAQQDKSGLPNDRFSAERPEGSISTLTIQRTEQRDSAMYRCASSSDGGVNTEAFFGQGTRLTVV.

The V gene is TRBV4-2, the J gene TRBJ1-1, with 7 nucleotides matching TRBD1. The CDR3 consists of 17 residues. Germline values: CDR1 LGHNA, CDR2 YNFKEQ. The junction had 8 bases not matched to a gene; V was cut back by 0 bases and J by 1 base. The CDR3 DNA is TGTGCCAGCAGCCAAGACCGCCGGGCAGGGGGGAACACTGAAGCTTTCTTT. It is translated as CASSQDRRAGGNTEAFF.

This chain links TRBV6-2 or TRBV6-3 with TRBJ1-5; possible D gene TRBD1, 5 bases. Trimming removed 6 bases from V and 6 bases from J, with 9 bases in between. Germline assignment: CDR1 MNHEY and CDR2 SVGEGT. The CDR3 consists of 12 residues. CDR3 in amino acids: CASSQGSQPQHF. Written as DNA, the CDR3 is TGTGCCAGCAGCCAGGGTTCTCAGCCCCAGCATTTT.

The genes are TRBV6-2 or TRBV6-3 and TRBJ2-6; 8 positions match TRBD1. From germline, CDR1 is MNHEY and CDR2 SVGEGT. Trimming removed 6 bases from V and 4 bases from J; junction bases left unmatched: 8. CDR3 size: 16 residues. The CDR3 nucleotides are TGTGCCAGCAGCAGACAGGGGCTCTCCGGGGCCAACGTCCTGACTTTC. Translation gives CASSRQGLSGANVLTF.

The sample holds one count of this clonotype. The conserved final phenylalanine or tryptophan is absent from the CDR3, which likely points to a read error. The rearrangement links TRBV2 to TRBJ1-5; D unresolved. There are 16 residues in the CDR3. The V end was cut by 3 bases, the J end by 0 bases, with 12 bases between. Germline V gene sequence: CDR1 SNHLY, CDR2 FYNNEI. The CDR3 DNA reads TGTGCCAGCAGTGACTCCCAGCCTTATAGCAATCAGCCCCAGCATTTG. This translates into CASSDSQPYSNQPQHL.